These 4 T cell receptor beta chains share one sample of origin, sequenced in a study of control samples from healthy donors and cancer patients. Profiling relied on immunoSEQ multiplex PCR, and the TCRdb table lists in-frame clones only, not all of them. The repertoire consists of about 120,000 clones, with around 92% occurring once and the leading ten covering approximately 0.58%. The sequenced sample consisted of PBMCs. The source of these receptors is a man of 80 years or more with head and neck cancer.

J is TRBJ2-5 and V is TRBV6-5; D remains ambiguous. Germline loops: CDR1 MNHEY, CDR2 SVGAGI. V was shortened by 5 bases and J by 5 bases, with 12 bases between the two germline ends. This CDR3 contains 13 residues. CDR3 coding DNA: TGTGCCAGCAGTCCGCGACTGTGGGAGACCCAGTACTTC. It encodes CASSPRLWETQYF.

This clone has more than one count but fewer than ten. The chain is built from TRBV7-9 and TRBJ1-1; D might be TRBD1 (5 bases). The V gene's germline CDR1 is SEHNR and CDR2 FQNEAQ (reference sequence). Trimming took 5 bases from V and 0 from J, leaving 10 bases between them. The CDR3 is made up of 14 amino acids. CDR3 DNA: TGTGCCAGCAGCCTGGAGGGGTTGAACACTGAAGCTTTCTTT. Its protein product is CASSLEGLNTEAFF.

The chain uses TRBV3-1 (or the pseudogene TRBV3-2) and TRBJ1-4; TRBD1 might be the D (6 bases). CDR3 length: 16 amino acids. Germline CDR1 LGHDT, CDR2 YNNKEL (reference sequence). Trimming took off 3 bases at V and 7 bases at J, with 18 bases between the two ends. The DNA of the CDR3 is TGTGCCAGCAGCCATGCGCGGGGGCCACCTCGTGAAAAACTGTTTTTT. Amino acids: CASSHARGPPREKLFF.

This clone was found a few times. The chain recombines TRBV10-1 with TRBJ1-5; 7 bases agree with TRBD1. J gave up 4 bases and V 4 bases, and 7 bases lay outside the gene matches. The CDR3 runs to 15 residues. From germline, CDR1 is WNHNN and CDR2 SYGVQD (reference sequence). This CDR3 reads CASSGGTVTNQPQHF. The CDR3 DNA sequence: TGCGCCAGCAGTGGGGGGACAGTCACAAATCAGCCCCAGCATTTT.